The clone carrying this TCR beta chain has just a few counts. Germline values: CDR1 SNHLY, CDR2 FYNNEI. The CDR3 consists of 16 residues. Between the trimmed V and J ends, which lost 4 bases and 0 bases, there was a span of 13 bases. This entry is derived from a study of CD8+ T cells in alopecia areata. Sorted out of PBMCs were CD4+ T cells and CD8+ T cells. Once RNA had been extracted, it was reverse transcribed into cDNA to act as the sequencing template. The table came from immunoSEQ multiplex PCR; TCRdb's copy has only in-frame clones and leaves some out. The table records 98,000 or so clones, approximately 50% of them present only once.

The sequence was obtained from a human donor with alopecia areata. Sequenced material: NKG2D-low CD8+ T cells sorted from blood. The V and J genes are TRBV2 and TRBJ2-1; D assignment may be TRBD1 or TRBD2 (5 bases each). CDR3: CASSGGQGPSYNEQFF. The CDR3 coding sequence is TGTGCCAGCAGTGGTGGGCAGGGACCCTCCTACAATGAGCAGTTCTTC.